This T cell receptor beta chain was captured by sequencing in a study of blood T cell repertoires in COVID-19. Turning to the study itself: PBMCs, B-cell-depleted T cells, or T cells were the source of the cDNA or gDNA that made up the material.

Participants came from around 25 US areas, aged roughly 18 to 90 years. J gave up 3 bases and V 4 bases, and 5 bases lay outside the gene matches. The CDR3 spans 15 residues. Germline CDR1 is MGHDK and CDR2 is SYGVNS. Some clones are missing from TCRdb's copy, which holds only in-frame ones; the method was immunoSEQ multiplex PCR. The data hold 320,000 or so clones, with around 90% observed a single time. V is TRBV25-1 and J is TRBJ2-1, with 8 bases that match TRBD1. The sequence came from a man aged 60 to 69 who had recovered from COVID-19. The sequenced sample was PBMCs or T cells enriched from blood (not recorded which). In nucleotides, the CDR3 is TGTGCCAGCAGTGTCACAGGGGGGTTCTACAATGAGCAGTTCTTC. Translating it yields CASSVTGGFYNEQFF.